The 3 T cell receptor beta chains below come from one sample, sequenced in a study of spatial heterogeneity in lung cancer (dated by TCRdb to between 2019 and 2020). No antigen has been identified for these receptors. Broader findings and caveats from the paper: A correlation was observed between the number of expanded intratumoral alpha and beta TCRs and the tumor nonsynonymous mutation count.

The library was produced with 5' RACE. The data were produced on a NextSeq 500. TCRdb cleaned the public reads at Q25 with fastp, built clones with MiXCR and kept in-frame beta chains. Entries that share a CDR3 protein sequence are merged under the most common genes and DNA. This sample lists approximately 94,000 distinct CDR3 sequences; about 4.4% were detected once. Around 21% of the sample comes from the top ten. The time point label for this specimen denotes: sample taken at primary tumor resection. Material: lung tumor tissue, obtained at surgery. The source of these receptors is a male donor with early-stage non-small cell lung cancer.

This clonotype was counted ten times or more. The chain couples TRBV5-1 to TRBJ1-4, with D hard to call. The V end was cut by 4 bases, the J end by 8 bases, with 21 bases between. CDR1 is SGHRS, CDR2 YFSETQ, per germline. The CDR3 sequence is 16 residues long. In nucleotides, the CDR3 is TGCGCCAGCAGCCTTTTGGCGCGGGGTGCTCAGGAAAAACTGTTTTTT. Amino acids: CASSLLARGAQEKLFF.

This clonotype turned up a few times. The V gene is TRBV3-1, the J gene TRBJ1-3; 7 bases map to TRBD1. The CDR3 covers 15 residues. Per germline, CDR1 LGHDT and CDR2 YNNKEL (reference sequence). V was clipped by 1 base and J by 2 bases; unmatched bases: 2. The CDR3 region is CASSQGDSTGNTIYF. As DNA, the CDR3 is TGTGCCAGCAGCCAAGGGGACAGCACTGGAAACACCATATATTTT.

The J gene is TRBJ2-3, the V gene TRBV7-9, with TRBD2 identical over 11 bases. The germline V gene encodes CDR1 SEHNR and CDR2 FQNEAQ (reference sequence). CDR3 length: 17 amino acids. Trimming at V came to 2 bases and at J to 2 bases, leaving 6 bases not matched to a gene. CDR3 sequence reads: CASSLLAGGPFTDTQYF. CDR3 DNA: TGTGCCAGCAGCTTACTAGCGGGGGGCCCCTTCACAGATACGCAGTATTTT.